This T cell receptor beta chain was identified during a study of siplizumab effects on memory and regulatory T cells. Germline assignment: CDR1 MGHRA and CDR2 YSYEKL. The CDR3 contains 15 residues. V shed 1 base, J shed 6 bases, and the junction held 2 bases outside the gene matches. Using immunoSEQ multiplex PCR, the repertoire was profiled, and TCRdb retains in-frame clones only, with some absent. Among about 110,000 clones listed, roughly 92% were seen once. This chain joins TRBV4-1 and TRBJ2-2; 10 positions match TRBD2. The TCR comes from a human donor in good health. Sequencing input: CD4+ T cells sorted from blood. The CDR3 region is CASSQVGTSAGELFF. The CDR3, as DNA: TGCGCCAGCAGCCAAGTAGGGACTAGCGCCGGGGAGCTGTTTTTT.